Included here is one T cell receptor beta chain sequence, with context. This entry belongs to a study of T-cell reconstitution after alpha-beta-depleted transplantation in children. The CDR3 loop spans 17 amino acids. Per germline, CDR1 SGHRS and CDR2 YFSETQ. With 4 bases removed from V and 0 bases from J, the gap between germline ends came to 16 bases. Unique molecular identifiers featured in how the TCRbeta library was prepared. Using its own MiXCR run on the PCR reads, TCRdb lists one record per CDR3 protein. The sample consists of about 270,000 distinct CDR3 sequences, more than 8% of them appearing once.

The TCR sequence derives from a human donor who donated a stem cell graft to a child with SCID. The starting material was PBMCs from the stem cell graft donor, obtained from the stem cell graft. This sequence joins TRBV5-1 and TRBJ2-2; D is unclear. The CDR3 DNA reads as TGCGCCAGCAGCCCAGATATGGCGCGGACGAACACCGGGGAGCTGTTTTTT. Translating gives CASSPDMARTNTGELFF.